This record covers a single T cell receptor (beta chain). Its antigen is still unknown. Generated by immunoSEQ multiplex PCR, the TCRdb table keeps only in-frame clones and is missing some. Among about 35,000 clones listed, 80% to 95% were seen once. These data belong to a study of PD-1 blockade in classical Hodgkin lymphoma. Study-wide findings and caveats: Complete responders showed a baseline diversity that resembled the diversity of newly diagnosed patients. Initiation of nivolumab under 1 year after ASCT led to exclusion of patients.

With no exception, relapse followed autologous stem cell transplantation in all patients, and brentuximab vedotin exposure varied. Thawed PBMCs underwent magnetic negative selection to yield purified CD4+ T cells. Trimming at V came to 1 base and at J to 3 bases, leaving 6 bases not matched to a gene. The CDR3 is 15 residues long. CDR1 GTSNPN and CDR2 SVGIG come from the germline V gene (reference sequence). The chain couples TRBV30 to TRBJ1-5; 7 bases map to TRBD1. The sample was CD4+ T cells from blood, taken at baseline. The TCR sequence derives from a human donor with classical Hodgkin lymphoma. CDR3: CAWSDSRGVNQPQHF. The CDR3 DNA reads TGTGCCTGGAGTGACAGCAGGGGGGTCAATCAGCCCCAGCATTTT.